The next 17 T cell receptor beta chains were all read from a single sample in a study of monozygotic twins with inflammatory bowel disease. TCRdb re-called the 5' RACE reads and shows each CDR3 protein once, DNA omitted. This sample's table has tens of thousands of distinct CDR3 sequences. Sequencing was done on a sample of blood. The receptor set was obtained from a human donor with ulcerative colitis or Crohn's disease, or a healthy co-twin of an affected twin (not recorded which).

CDR3 residues: CASRSLVYEQYF. The genes are TRBV2 and TRBJ2-7; TCRdb's D call of TRBD1 is untestable without DNA. The CDR3 extends over 12 amino acids. The germline gives CDR1 SNHLY, CDR2 FYNNEI.

CDR3 residues: CSARDIRTGQFNEQFF. The chain uses TRBV20-1 and TRBJ2-1; TCRdb's D call of TRBD1 is untestable without DNA. The CDR3 is 16 residues long. Germline V CDR1 and CDR2: DFQATT, SNEGSKA (reference sequence).

The chain uses TRBV9 and TRBJ2-1; absent DNA, TCRdb's TRBD1 call cannot be checked. The CDR3 contains 15 residues. Germline values: CDR1 SGDLS, CDR2 YYNGEE. The chain's CDR3 is CASSAGQGTYNEQFF.

The chain joins TRBV29-1 to TRBJ1-1; the TCRdb call, TRBD1, lacks DNA for checking. The CDR3 loop spans 14 amino acids. From germline, CDR1 is SQVTM and CDR2 ANQGSEA. CDR3 protein: CSVVSQGALTEAFF.

The CDR3 loop reads CSATGTTEEQFF. The J gene is TRBJ2-1, the V gene TRBV20-1; the TCRdb call, TRBD1, lacks DNA for checking. Per the germline V gene, CDR1 is DFQATT and CDR2 is SNEGSKA (reference sequence). The CDR3 loop spans 12 amino acids.

The chain links TRBV19 to TRBJ1-5. The CDR3 totals 14 residues. Germline CDR1 is LNHDA and CDR2 is SQIVND (reference sequence). The CDR3 loop reads CASSIDRSNQPQHF.

The genes are TRBV7-8 and TRBJ2-7; the TCRdb D gene call, TRBD1, has no DNA to confirm it. This CDR3 is built from 17 residues. Per germline, CDR1 SGHVS and CDR2 FQNEAQ. The CDR3 is CASSSASGNRDAYEQYF. The full variable domain, completed using reference TRBV7-8 and TRBJ2-7, is GAGVSQSPRYKVAKRGQDVALRCDPISGHVSLFWYQQALGQGPEFLTYFQNEAQLDKSGLPSDRFFAERPEGSVSTLKIQRTQQEDSAVYLCASSSASGNRDAYEQYFGPGTRLTVT.

This chain joins TRBV6-1 and TRBJ2-1; the D call from TCRdb, TRBD1, cannot be confirmed without DNA. Germline CDR1 MNHNS, CDR2 SASEGT. The CDR3 covers 15 residues. The CDR3 reads CASSPNGGQYNEQFF.

V gene TRBV10-1 combines with J gene TRBJ2-1; the TRBD1 assignment by TCRdb is unverifiable without DNA. Looked up from germline, CDR1 is WNHNN and CDR2 is SYGVQD (reference sequence). The CDR3 has 15 amino acids. This CDR3 reads CASSRRQGAINEQFF.

V usage is TRBV5-1 and J usage is TRBJ1-2; the TRBD1 assignment by TCRdb is unverifiable without DNA. Per the germline V gene, CDR1 is SGHRS and CDR2 is YFSETQ. The CDR3 length is 17 residues. CDR3 residues: CASSLVGGGGTDDGYTF.

This chain joins TRBV9 and TRBJ1-4. The CDR3 extends over 13 amino acids. The germline CDR1 and CDR2 sequences are SGDLS and YYNGEE. CDR3: CASSVWGGEKLFF.

This sequence joins TRBV28 and TRBJ2-2. The CDR3 has 15 amino acids. The V gene's germline CDR1 is MDHEN and CDR2 SYDVKM. Here the CDR3 reads CASSFQTLNTGELFF.

J is TRBJ2-5 and V is TRBV4-2; the D gene TCRdb calls, TRBD1, cannot be checked with no DNA. The CDR3 covers 16 residues. From germline, CDR1 is LGHNA and CDR2 YNFKEQ. CDR3: CASSQTLTGIQETQYF.

The V call is TRBV6-1, the J call TRBJ1-3. Germline CDR1 is MNHNS and CDR2 is SASEGT. This CDR3 comprises 15 residues. The CDR3 is CASREGFWDGNTIYF.

The chain recombines TRBV5-1 with TRBJ2-4; with no DNA, the TCRdb D assignment of TRBD1 cannot be verified. CDR3 length: 14 residues. Germline loops: CDR1 SGHRS, CDR2 YFSETQ. CDR3 sequence: CASSLVVRADIQYF.

The gene calls are TRBV6-1 and TRBJ1-6; there is no DNA to check the TCRdb D call of TRBD1. The CDR3 covers 16 residues. Germline V gives CDR1 MNHNS, CDR2 SASEGT. The CDR3 spells CASSESQGVYNSPLHF.

The chain combines TRBV5-1 with TRBJ2-2. Germline V CDR1 and CDR2: SGHRS, YFSETQ. This CDR3 has 11 residues. Here the CDR3 reads CASSLAGELFF.